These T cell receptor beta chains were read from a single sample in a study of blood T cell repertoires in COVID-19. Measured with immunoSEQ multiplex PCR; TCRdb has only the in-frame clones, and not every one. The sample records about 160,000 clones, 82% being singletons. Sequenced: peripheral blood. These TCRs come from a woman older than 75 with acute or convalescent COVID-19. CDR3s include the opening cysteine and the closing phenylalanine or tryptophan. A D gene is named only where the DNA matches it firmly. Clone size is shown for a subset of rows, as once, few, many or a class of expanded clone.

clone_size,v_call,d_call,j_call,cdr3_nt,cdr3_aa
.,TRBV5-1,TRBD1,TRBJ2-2,TGCGCCAGCAGCAGATCAGGGGGTGAGGGCACCGGGGAGCTGTTTTTT,CASSRSGGEGTGELFF
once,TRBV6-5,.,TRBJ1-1,TGTGCCAGCAGGGACAAGAACACTGAAGCTTTCTTT,CASRDKNTEAFF
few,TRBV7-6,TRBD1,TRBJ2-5,TGTGCCAGCAGCTCTCGACAGGGGGCGGCCCAAGAGACCCAGTACTTC,CASSSRQGAAQETQYF
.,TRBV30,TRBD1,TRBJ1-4,TGTGCCTGGAGTTATGGGACAGCTAGAATTGAAAAACTGTTTTTT,CAWSYGTARIEKLFF
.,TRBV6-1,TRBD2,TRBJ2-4,TGTGCCAGCAGTGAACCTAGCGGATTAGCCAAAAACATTCAGTACTTC,CASSEPSGLAKNIQYF
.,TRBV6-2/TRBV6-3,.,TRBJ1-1,TGTGCCAGCAGTTACTCGATTGGGCAGTGGGAAGCTTTCTTT,CASSYSIGQWEAFF
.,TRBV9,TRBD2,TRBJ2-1,TGTGCCAGCAGCGTAGTAGCGGGTGAGCAGTTCTTC,CASSVVAGEQFF
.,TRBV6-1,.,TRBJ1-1,TGTGCCAGCAGTGAGAGTAGGAACACTGAAGCTTTCTTT,CASSESRNTEAFF
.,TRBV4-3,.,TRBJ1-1,TGCGCCAGCAGCCAAGATCGTGCAGGGGTTTTCATGAACACTGAAGCTTTCTTT,CASSQDRAGVFMNTEAFF
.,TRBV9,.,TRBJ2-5,TGTGCCAGCAGCGTAGCGAAGGGGCAGACCCAGTACTTC,CASSVAKGQTQYF
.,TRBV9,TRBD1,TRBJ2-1,TGTGCCAGCAGCGTAGGCCGGAGGACAGGGGGCCCCTACAATGAGCAGTTCTTC,CASSVGRRTGGPYNEQFF
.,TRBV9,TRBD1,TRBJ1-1,TGTGCCAGCAGCGTAGGGGACAGGGGGCGAAGCACTGAAGCTTTCTTT,CASSVGDRGRSTEAFF
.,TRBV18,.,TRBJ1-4,TGTGCCAGCTCACCACCGGGGCGGACACCTAATGAAAAACTGTTTTTT,CASSPPGRTPNEKLFF
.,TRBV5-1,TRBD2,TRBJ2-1,TGCGCCAGCAGCTTGTCTTGGACTAGCGGGGGCAATGAGCAGTTCTTC,CASSLSWTSGGNEQFF
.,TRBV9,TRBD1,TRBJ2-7,TGTGCCAGCAGCGTAGAAGGGACAGGGGCCTACGAGCAGTACTTC,CASSVEGTGAYEQYF
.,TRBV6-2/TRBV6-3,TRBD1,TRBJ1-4,TGTGCCAGCAGTGGACAGGCCCTAGGAGAAAAACTGTTTTTT,CASSGQALGEKLFF
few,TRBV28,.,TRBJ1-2,TGTGCCAGCAACCCTCAACAGACCTATGGCTACACCTTC,CASNPQQTYGYTF
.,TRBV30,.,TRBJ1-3,TGTGCCTGGAGCCCCGGGAGGGCGGCTGGAAACACCATATATTTT,CAWSPGRAAGNTIYF
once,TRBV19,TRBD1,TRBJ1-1,TGTGCCAGTAGTACAGGGGGGAACACTGAAGCTTTCTTT,CASSTGGNTEAFF
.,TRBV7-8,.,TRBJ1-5,TGTGCCAGCAGCTTAGGGGAGTTCCCCAAGCCCCAGCATTTT,CASSLGEFPKPQHF
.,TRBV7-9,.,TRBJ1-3,TGTGCCAGCAGCTCCCGCCGAGACTACTCTGGAAACACCATATATTTT,CASSSRRDYSGNTIYF
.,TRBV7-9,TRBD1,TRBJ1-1,TGTGCCAGCAGCCTGGGACAGGGACTCCGGACTGAAGCTTTCTTT,CASSLGQGLRTEAFF
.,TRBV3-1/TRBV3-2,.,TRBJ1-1,TGTGCCAGCAGCCCCCTGGGGGGGGAAGCTTTCTTT,CASSPLGGEAFF
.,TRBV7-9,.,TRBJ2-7,TGTGCCAGCGGAGGGTCCGACGAGCAGTACTTC,CASGGSDEQYF
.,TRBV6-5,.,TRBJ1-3,TGTGCCAGCAAGAGGGCTCTTTCTGGAAACACCATATATTTT,CASKRALSGNTIYF
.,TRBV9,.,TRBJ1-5,TGTGCCAGCAGCGTAGACACGAATCAGCCCCAGCATTTT,CASSVDTNQPQHF
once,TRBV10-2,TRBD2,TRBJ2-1,TGCGCCAGCAGTGGGCTAGCGGGAGGTGCCAGAGGTGAGCAGTTCTTC,CASSGLAGGARGEQFF
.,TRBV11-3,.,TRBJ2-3,TGTGCCAGCAGCTTAGTTGGCAGGAGCACAGATACGCAGTATTTT,CASSLVGRSTDTQYF
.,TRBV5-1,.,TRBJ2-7,TGCGCCAGCAGCTTGGTGGCGGCAAGCTCCTACGAGCAGTACTTC,CASSLVAASSYEQYF
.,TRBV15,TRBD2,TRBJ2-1,TGTGCCACCAGCAGAGAGTCGGCGGGGGTTGAGCAGTTCTTC,CATSRESAGVEQFF
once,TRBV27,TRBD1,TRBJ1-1,TGTGCCAGCAGTCCTAGACAGGGTAGAAACACTGAAGCTTTCTTT,CASSPRQGRNTEAFF
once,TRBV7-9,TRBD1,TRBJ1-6,TGTGCCAGCAGCTTACCACAGGGGGCGTATAATTCACCCCTCCACTTT,CASSLPQGAYNSPLHF